These T cell receptor beta chains were read from a single sample in a study of blood T cells in healthy people across ages. Via MiXCR, TCRdb re-called the 5' RACE reads, giving one row per CDR3 protein. The data hold about 1,500,000 distinct CDR3 sequences, with about 30% observed a single time. Input material: blood. These receptors were obtained from a woman aged 25-40 years in good health. Both conserved end residues are part of each CDR3. Each record gives: clone size, D gene, CDR3 length, V gene, J gene, CDR3 protein, CDR3 DNA. A D gene is named only where the DNA matches it firmly. Some rows have no size entry. The others give once, few or many, or a class for an expanded clone.

size: few
D: TRBD2
length: 16
V: TRBV3-1
J: TRBJ2-3
CDR3: CASSQAAGRVADTQYF
DNA: TGTGCCAGCAGCCAAGCAGCGGGGAGGGTGGCAGATACTCAGTATTTT

size: few
D: NA
length: 11
V: TRBV20-1
J: TRBJ2-5
CDR3: CSAVGWETQYF
DNA: TGCAGTGCGGTGGGTTGGGAGACCCAGTACTTC

size: NA
D: NA
length: 13
V: TRBV27
J: TRBJ2-5
CDR3: CASSFRPRETQYF
DNA: TGTGCCAGCAGTTTTAGGCCCAGGGAGACCCAGTACTTC

size: few
D: NA
length: 15
V: TRBV6-2/TRBV6-3
J: TRBJ2-7
CDR3: CASSYFFSGYNEQYF
DNA: TGTGCCAGCAGTTACTTCTTTAGCGGCTACAATGAGCAGTACTTC

size: NA
D: NA
length: 17
V: TRBV20-1
J: TRBJ2-7
CDR3: CSARAPKGYWDPYEQYF
DNA: TGCAGTGCTAGAGCCCCTAAAGGTTATTGGGACCCCTACGAGCAGTACTTC

size: few
D: NA
length: 16
V: TRBV20-1
J: TRBJ1-5
CDR3: CSARDSETYSNQPQHF
DNA: TGCAGTGCTAGAGATTCAGAAACTTATAGCAATCAGCCCCAGCATTTT

size: many
D: NA
length: 13
V: TRBV4-3
J: TRBJ2-7
CDR3: CASSQEGRDEQYF
DNA: TGCGCCAGCAGCCAAGAAGGCAGGGACGAGCAGTACTTC

size: many
D: NA
length: 12
V: TRBV3-1
J: TRBJ1-2
CDR3: CASSQAVGGYTF
DNA: TGTGCCAGCAGCCAAGCTGTTGGGGGCTACACCTTC

size: NA
D: NA
length: 10
V: TRBV2
J: TRBJ1-2
CDR3: CASNGNGYTF
DNA: TGTGCCAGCAACGGGAATGGCTACACCTTC

size: NA
D: NA
length: 16
V: TRBV28
J: TRBJ2-7
CDR3: CASSLRGGAWSYEQYF
DNA: TGTGCCAGCAGCTTACGTGGGGGGGCGTGGTCCTACGAGCAGTACTTC

size: few
D: TRBD2
length: 17
V: TRBV6-5
J: TRBJ2-5
CDR3: CASSYREGTGVKETQYF
DNA: TGTGCCAGCAGTTATCGGGAGGGAACGGGGGTCAAAGAGACCCAGTACTTC

size: NA
D: NA
length: 13
V: TRBV24-1
J: TRBJ2-5
CDR3: CATSDPRDREQYF
DNA: TGTGCCACCAGTGATCCGAGGGACCGAGAGCAGTACTTC

size: NA
D: NA
length: 14
V: TRBV5-1
J: TRBJ2-5
CDR3: CASLVRPVKETQYF
DNA: TGCGCCAGCTTGGTTCGGCCGGTAAAAGAGACCCAGTACTTC

size: many
D: NA
length: 13
V: TRBV29-1
J: TRBJ1-2
CDR3: CSVAPGTNYGYTF
DNA: TGCAGCGTTGCCCCCGGGACAAACTATGGCTACACCTTC

size: NA
D: NA
length: 14
V: TRBV20-1
J: TRBJ2-7
CDR3: CSQSDGPRGDEQYF
DNA: TGCAGTCAATCCGACGGACCCCGAGGCGATGAGCAGTACTTC

size: NA
D: TRBD1
length: 17
V: TRBV3-1
J: TRBJ1-2
CDR3: CASSQEGLGQGNNGYTF
DNA: TGTGCCAGCAGCCAAGAGGGACTGGGACAGGGAAATAATGGCTACACCTTC

size: few
D: TRBD1
length: 17
V: TRBV6-6
J: TRBJ2-6
CDR3: CASSYPRTGTGANVLTF
DNA: TGTGCCAGCAGCTACCCTCGGACAGGGACTGGGGCCAACGTCCTGACTTTC

size: few
D: NA
length: 15
V: TRBV5-1
J: TRBJ2-7
CDR3: CASSLFGQLTYEQYF
DNA: TGCGCCAGCAGCTTGTTCGGCCAACTAACCTACGAGCAGTACTTC

size: NA
D: NA
length: 13
V: TRBV20-1
J: TRBJ1-2
CDR3: CSASQVANYGYTF
DNA: TGCAGTGCTAGCCAGGTAGCTAACTATGGCTACACCTTC

size: few
D: TRBD2
length: 15
V: TRBV11-1
J: TRBJ2-5
CDR3: CASSLGGGDQETQYF
DNA: TGTGCCAGCAGCTTAGGTGGGGGGGACCAAGAGACCCAGTACTTC

size: few
D: NA
length: 14
V: TRBV7-2
J: TRBJ1-2
CDR3: CASSSQNSGVGYTF
DNA: TGTGCCAGCAGCTCACAAAATAGCGGGGTCGGCTACACCTTC

size: many
D: NA
length: 14
V: TRBV20-1
J: TRBJ2-1
CDR3: CSVPSMIRGDEQFF
DNA: TGCAGTGTTCCGTCTATGATAAGGGGAGATGAGCAGTTCTTC

size: NA
D: NA
length: 15
V: TRBV20-1
J: TRBJ2-1
CDR3: CSANGQTLSYNEQFF
DNA: TGCAGTGCTAATGGCCAGACCCTCTCCTACAATGAGCAGTTCTTC

size: NA
D: TRBD2
length: 15
V: TRBV15
J: TRBJ2-3
CDR3: CATSTGLASTDTQYF
DNA: TGTGCCACCAGCACCGGACTAGCCTCCACAGATACGCAGTATTTT

size: few
D: NA
length: 15
V: TRBV24-1
J: TRBJ2-3
CDR3: CATSDSGRGRDAQYF
DNA: TGTGCCACCAGTGATTCGGGCAGGGGAAGGGATGCGCAGTATTTT

size: NA
D: TRBD1
length: 12
V: TRBV20-1
J: TRBJ1-6
CDR3: CSADRGNSPLHF
DNA: TGCAGTGCTGACAGGGGTAATTCACCCCTCCACTTT

size: NA
D: NA
length: 13
V: TRBV25-1
J: TRBJ2-7
CDR3: CASSEQGFSEQYF
DNA: TGTGCCAGCAGTGAACAGGGTTTTAGTGAGCAGTACTTC

size: NA
D: NA
length: 13
V: TRBV2
J: TRBJ2-1
CDR3: CASKEGRTNEQFF
DNA: TGTGCCAGCAAAGAGGGACGGACCAATGAGCAGTTCTTC

size: NA
D: NA
length: 14
V: TRBV5-1
J: TRBJ1-5
CDR3: CASSLGTEGQPQHF
DNA: TGCGCCAGCAGCTTGGGGACAGAGGGTCAGCCCCAGCATTTT

size: many
D: TRBD2
length: 14
V: TRBV6-5
J: TRBJ2-4
CDR3: CASSLGGVLHIQYF
DNA: TGTGCCAGCAGTCTGGGGGGGGTGTTGCACATTCAGTACTTC

size: NA
D: TRBD1
length: 15
V: TRBV12-3/TRBV12-4
J: TRBJ1-5
CDR3: CASSLFGTVNRPQHF
DNA: TGTGCCAGCAGTTTATTCGGGACAGTCAATCGGCCCCAGCATTTT

size: few
D: TRBD1
length: 14
V: TRBV2
J: TRBJ2-2
CDR3: CASRPDRGTGELFF
DNA: TGCGCCAGCAGGCCAGACAGGGGCACCGGGGAGCTGTTTTTT

size: few
D: NA
length: 15
V: TRBV11-2
J: TRBJ2-7
CDR3: CASSWGVLSPYEQYF
DNA: TGTGCCAGCAGCTGGGGAGTTCTCTCTCCCTACGAGCAGTACTTC

size: few
D: TRBD1
length: 15
V: TRBV10-3
J: TRBJ2-4
CDR3: CAISESRATGAIQYF
DNA: TGTGCCATCAGTGAGTCGAGGGCGACAGGGGCCATTCAGTACTTC

size: NA
D: NA
length: 12
V: TRBV7-2
J: TRBJ1-2
CDR3: CASSLHGHGYTF
DNA: TGTGCCAGCAGCTTGCATGGGCATGGCTACACCTTC

size: NA
D: TRBD2
length: 14
V: TRBV12-3/TRBV12-4
J: TRBJ2-1
CDR3: CASSFPSGIDEQFF
DNA: TGTGCCAGCAGTTTTCCTAGCGGAATCGATGAGCAGTTCTTC

size: few
D: NA
length: 15
V: TRBV12-3/TRBV12-4
J: TRBJ2-7
CDR3: CASRGGALASYEQYF
DNA: TGTGCCAGCAGGGGCGGGGCACTAGCCTCCTACGAGCAGTACTTC

size: few
D: TRBD1
length: 12
V: TRBV14
J: TRBJ2-7
CDR3: CASSQTGFEQYF
DNA: TGTGCCAGCAGCCAGACAGGGTTCGAGCAGTACTTC

size: once
D: NA
length: 14
V: TRBV7-2
J: TRBJ2-1
CDR3: CTSTPRETYDEQFF
DNA: TGTACCAGCACGCCGCGGGAAACCTACGATGAGCAGTTCTTC

size: NA
D: TRBD1
length: 14
V: TRBV5-1
J: TRBJ2-1
CDR3: CARGQGVVYNEQFF
DNA: TGCGCCAGGGGACAGGGGGTCGTCTACAATGAGCAGTTCTTC

size: many
D: TRBD2
length: 18
V: TRBV4-1
J: TRBJ2-4
CDR3: CASSHHLLAGAQGNIQYF
DNA: TGCGCCAGCAGCCACCACCTCCTAGCGGGGGCCCAGGGGAACATTCAGTACTTC

size: many
D: NA
length: 15
V: TRBV3-1
J: TRBJ2-7
CDR3: CASSQGNRDGNEQYF
DNA: TGTGCCAGCAGCCAAGGGAACAGGGACGGAAACGAGCAGTACTTC

size: many
D: NA
length: 15
V: TRBV7-9
J: TRBJ2-7
CDR3: CASSFFFQGLGEQYF
DNA: TGTGCCAGCAGCTTCTTTTTCCAGGGTCTAGGCGAGCAGTACTTC

size: many
D: NA
length: 14
V: TRBV7-2
J: TRBJ2-1
CDR3: CASSPWALDNEQFF
DNA: TGTGCCAGCAGCCCCTGGGCCCTGGACAATGAGCAGTTCTTC

size: NA
D: TRBD2
length: 15
V: TRBV19
J: TRBJ2-5
CDR3: CASSSREAPSETQYF
DNA: TGTGCCAGTAGTTCGCGGGAGGCCCCGTCGGAGACCCAGTACTTC

size: few
D: TRBD2
length: 16
V: TRBV12-3/TRBV12-4
J: TRBJ2-3
CDR3: CASSYDSGGVTDTQYF
DNA: TGTGCCAGCAGTTACGACAGCGGGGGAGTCACAGATACGCAGTATTTT